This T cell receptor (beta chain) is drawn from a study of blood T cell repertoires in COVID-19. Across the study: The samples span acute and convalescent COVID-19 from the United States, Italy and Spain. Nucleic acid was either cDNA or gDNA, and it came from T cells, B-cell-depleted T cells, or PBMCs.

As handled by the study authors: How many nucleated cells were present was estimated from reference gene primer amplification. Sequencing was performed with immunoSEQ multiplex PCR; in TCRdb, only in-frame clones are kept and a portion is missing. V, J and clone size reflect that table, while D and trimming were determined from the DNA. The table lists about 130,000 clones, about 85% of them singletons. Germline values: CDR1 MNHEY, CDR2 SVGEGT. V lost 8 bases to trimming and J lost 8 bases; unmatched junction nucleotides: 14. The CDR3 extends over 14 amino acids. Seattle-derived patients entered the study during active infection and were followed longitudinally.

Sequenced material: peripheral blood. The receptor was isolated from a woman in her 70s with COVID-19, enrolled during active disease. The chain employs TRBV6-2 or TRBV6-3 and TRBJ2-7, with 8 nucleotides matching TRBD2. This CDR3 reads CASRQAGGKGKQYF. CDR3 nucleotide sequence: TGTGCCAGCCGCCAGGCGGGGGGCAAGGGGAAGCAGTACTTC.